This T cell receptor (beta chain) was retrieved from a study of T-cell memory formation after mild COVID-19. MiXCR was run by TCRdb on the 5' RACE reads, yielding one entry per CDR3 protein. The data show around 82,000 distinct CDR3 sequences, 10% to 15% seen once. V trimming: 6 bases; J trimming: 4 bases; junction bases outside the gene matches: 5. This CDR3 has 13 amino acids. Sequences were obtained from PBMCs or a T cell subset sorted from them (not recorded which). This receptor was identified in a man aged 18 to 29 who had mild COVID-19 (a few samples of this study predate the infection). Cell type and time point are not known. The chain recombines TRBV12-3 or TRBV12-4 with TRBJ2-5; 7 bases agree with TRBD1. The DNA of the CDR3 is TGTGCCAGCAGCCCCGGACAGGTAGAGACCCAGTACTTC. Translated, it gives CASSPGQVETQYF.